One TCR beta chain is described in this entry. Germline CDR1 reads SEHNR; CDR2 reads FQNEAQ (reference sequence). The CDR3 covers 14 residues. The V and J ends lost 5 bases and 6 bases, in that order; junction bases with no gene match: 3. This record belongs to a study of blood T cell repertoires in COVID-19. At the level of the study: Samples of COVID-19 (acute and convalescent) were obtained from the United States, Italy and Spain. The cDNA or gDNA used as material had been derived from T cells, B-cell-depleted T cells, or PBMCs.

Under the authors' procedure: Quantification of nucleated cells was approximated via reference gene primer amplification. The repertoire was sequenced with immunoSEQ multiplex PCR; TCRdb's copy has only in-frame clones and lacks some. The V and J calls and the clone size are those of that table, but D and trimming were determined from the DNA. Seen here are tens of thousands of clones, roughly 88% observed once, and the top ten hold around 1.2%. Sequenced material: peripheral blood. This receptor was taken from a woman aged 55 to 70 with acute or convalescent COVID-19. The rearrangement links TRBV7-9 to TRBJ1-6; 8 positions match TRBD1. DNA for the CDR3: TGTGCCAGCAGCACCGACAGGGGTAATTCACCCCTCCACTTT. Protein sequence: CASSTDRGNSPLHF.